This TCR beta chain was captured in a study of blood T cell repertoires in COVID-19. As for the study in general: Researchers got acute and convalescent COVID-19 samples from the United States, Italy and Spain. In each case, the material was cDNA or gDNA derived from T cells, B-cell-depleted T cells, or PBMCs.

Germline assignment: CDR1 MDHEN and CDR2 SYDVKM. V lost 3 bases, J lost 4 bases, and 13 bases lay in between. This CDR3 has 15 amino acids. Patients in Seattle were enrolled during active infection, then followed longitudinally. Repertoires were generated with immunoSEQ multiplex PCR, while TCRdb's copy carries only in-frame clones and drops some. This sample has under 95,000 clones, with approximately 90% found just once. Sequencing was carried out using peripheral blood. V gene TRBV28 combines with J gene TRBJ2-1, with D possibly TRBD2 on 5 matching bases. The sequence derives from a man aged 45-65 years with COVID-19, enrolled during active disease. CDR3 in amino acids: CASSLRAGRYNEQFF. The CDR3 bases are TGTGCCAGCAGTTTGAGGGCAGGCCGGTACAATGAGCAGTTCTTC.